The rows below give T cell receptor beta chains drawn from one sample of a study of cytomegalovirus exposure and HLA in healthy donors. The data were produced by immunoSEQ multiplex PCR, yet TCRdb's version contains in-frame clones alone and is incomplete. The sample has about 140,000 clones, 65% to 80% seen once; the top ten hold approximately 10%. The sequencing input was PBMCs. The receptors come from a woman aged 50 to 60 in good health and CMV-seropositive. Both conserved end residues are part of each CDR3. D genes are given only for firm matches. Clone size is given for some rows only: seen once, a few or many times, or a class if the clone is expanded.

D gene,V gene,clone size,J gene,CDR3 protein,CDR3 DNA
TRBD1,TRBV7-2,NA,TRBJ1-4,CASSLAGTGGEKLFF,TGTGCCAGCAGCTTAGCCGGGACAGGGGGGGAAAAACTGTTTTTT
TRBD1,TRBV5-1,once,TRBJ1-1,CASSLTGWNTEAFF,TGCGCCAGCAGCCTGACAGGGTGGAACACTGAAGCTTTCTTT
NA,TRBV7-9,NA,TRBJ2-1,CASSLKGAYNEQFF,TGTGCCAGCAGCTTAAAGGGGGCCTACAATGAGCAGTTCTTC
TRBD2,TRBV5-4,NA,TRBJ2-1,CASQDLSRGDNEQFF,TGTGCCAGCCAAGACCTCTCGCGGGGGGACAATGAGCAGTTCTTC
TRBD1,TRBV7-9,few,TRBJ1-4,CASSLVGQGVSNEKLFF,TGTGCCAGCAGCTTAGTGGGACAGGGGGTTTCTAATGAAAAACTGTTTTTT
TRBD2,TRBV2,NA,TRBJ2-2,CASSEGLAGGLTGELFF,TGTGCCAGCAGTGAAGGGCTAGCGGGGGGGCTCACCGGGGAGCTGTTTTTT
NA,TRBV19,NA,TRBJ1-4,CASSGQQGGNEKLFF,TGTGCCAGTAGTGGCCAACAGGGTGGAAATGAAAAACTGTTTTTT
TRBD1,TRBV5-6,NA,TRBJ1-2,CASSHGQGAYGYTF,TGTGCCAGCAGCCACGGACAGGGGGCATATGGCTACACCTTC
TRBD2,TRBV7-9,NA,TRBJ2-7,CASSEAGTSGTHSYEQYF,TGTGCCAGCAGCGAGGCCGGGACTAGCGGAACCCACTCCTACGAGCAGTACTTC
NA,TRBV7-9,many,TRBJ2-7,CASSSDYYEQYF,TGTGCCAGCAGCTCGGACTACTACGAGCAGTACTTC
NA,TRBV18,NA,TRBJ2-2,CASSPGGGNTGELFF,TGTGCCAGCTCACCAGGGGGAGGAAACACCGGGGAGCTGTTTTTT
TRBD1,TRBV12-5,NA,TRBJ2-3,CASGLAPTGSSTDTQYF,TGTGCTAGTGGTTTGGCCCCGACAGGGTCTAGCACAGATACGCAGTATTTT
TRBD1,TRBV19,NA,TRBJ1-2,CASSLTGGEGYTF,TGTGCCAGTAGCCTAACAGGGGGCGAAGGCTACACCTTC
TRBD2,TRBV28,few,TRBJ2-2,CASKLAGTNTGELFF,TGTGCCAGCAAATTAGCGGGGACGAACACCGGGGAGCTGTTTTTT
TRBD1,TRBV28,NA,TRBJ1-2,CASSTGQEVGGYTF,TGTGCCAGCAGTACGGGACAGGAAGTGGGAGGCTACACCTTC
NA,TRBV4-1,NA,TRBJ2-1,CASSSLTSSNEQFF,TGCGCCAGCAGCTCACTTACCTCTAGCAATGAGCAGTTCTTC
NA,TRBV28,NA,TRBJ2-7,CASSLRTHYEQYF,TGTGCCAGCAGCCTAAGGACACACTACGAGCAGTACTTC
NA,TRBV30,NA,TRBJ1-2,CAWSKSQGRGYTF,TGTGCCTGGAGCAAGTCACAGGGTCGTGGCTACACCTTC
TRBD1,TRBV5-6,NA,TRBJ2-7,CASSPGQTTYEQYF,TGTGCCAGCAGCCCGGGACAGACCACCTACGAGCAGTACTTC
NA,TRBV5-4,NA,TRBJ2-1,CASSQAEAGPLNEQFF,TGTGCCAGCAGCCAGGCCGAAGCAGGGCCCCTCAATGAGCAGTTCTTC
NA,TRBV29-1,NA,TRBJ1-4,CSVGSNEKLFF,TGCAGCGTAGGGAGTAATGAAAAACTGTTTTTT
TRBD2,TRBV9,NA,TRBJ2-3,CASSVGLAGGTDTQYF,TGTGCCAGCAGCGTAGGGCTAGCGGGGGGCACAGATACGCAGTATTTT
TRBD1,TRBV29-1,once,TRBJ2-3,CSVGTGVVDTQYF,TGCAGCGTCGGGACAGGGGTCGTCGATACGCAGTATTTT
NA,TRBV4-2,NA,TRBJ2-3,CASSQEIGGAADTQYF,TGTGCCAGCAGCCAAGAGATTGGGGGGGCCGCAGATACGCAGTATTTT
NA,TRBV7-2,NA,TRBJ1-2,CASSPYRDWPYGYTF,TGTGCCAGCAGCCCGTACAGGGATTGGCCTTATGGCTACACCTTC
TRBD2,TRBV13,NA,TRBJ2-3,CASSPGTSGEAQYF,TGTGCCAGCAGCCCCGGGACTAGCGGGGAGGCGCAGTATTTT
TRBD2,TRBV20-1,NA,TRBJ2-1,CSARLAGKEFF,TGCAGTGCTAGGCTAGCGGGGAAAGAGTTCTTC
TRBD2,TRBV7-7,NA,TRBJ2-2,CASSLAGGADTGELFF,TGTGCTAGCAGTTTAGCGGGGGGGGCCGACACCGGGGAGCTGTTTTTT
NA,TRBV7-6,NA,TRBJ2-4,CASSQQGLGDIQYF,TGTGCCAGCAGCCAACAGGGTTTGGGGGACATTCAGTACTTC
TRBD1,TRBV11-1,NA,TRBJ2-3,CASSLRDRDADTQYF,TGTGCCAGCAGCCTCCGAGACAGGGACGCAGATACGCAGTATTTT
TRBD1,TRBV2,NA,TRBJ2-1,CASSGGQGGFNEQFF,TGTGCCAGCAGTGGGGGACAGGGTGGTTTCAATGAGCAGTTCTTC
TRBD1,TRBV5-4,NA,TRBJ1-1,CASLAGQGRTEAFF,TGTGCCAGTTTGGCGGGACAGGGGCGGACTGAAGCTTTCTTT
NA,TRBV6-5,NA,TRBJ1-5,CASSYSNRLDQPQHF,TGTGCCAGCAGTTACTCGAACAGGCTCGATCAGCCCCAGCATTTT
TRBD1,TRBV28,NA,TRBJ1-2,CAIGGRGQGGYTF,TGTGCCATCGGAGGAAGGGGGCAGGGCGGCTACACCTTC
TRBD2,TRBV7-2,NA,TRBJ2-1,CASSSRTSGGAWNEQFF,TGTGCCAGCAGCTCACGGACTAGCGGGGGGGCTTGGAATGAGCAGTTCTTC
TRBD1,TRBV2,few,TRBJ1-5,CASSEDRGPEQPQHF,TGTGCCAGCAGTGAAGATAGGGGGCCGGAACAGCCCCAGCATTTT
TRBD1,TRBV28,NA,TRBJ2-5,CASSLLDRGGTQYF,TGTGCCAGCAGTTTACTGGACAGGGGAGGGACCCAGTACTTC
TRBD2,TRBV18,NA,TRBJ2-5,CASTTSGGRETQYF,TGTGCCAGCACGACTAGCGGGGGAAGAGAGACCCAGTACTTC
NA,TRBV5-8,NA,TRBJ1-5,CASSSLMADSFNQPQHF,TGTGCCAGCAGCTCCCTTATGGCTGACAGCTTCAATCAGCCCCAGCATTTT
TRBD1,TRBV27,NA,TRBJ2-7,CASSLLDRGASYEQYF,TGTGCCAGCAGTTTATTGGACAGGGGCGCTTCCTACGAGCAGTACTTC
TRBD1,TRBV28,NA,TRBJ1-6,CAGSPGGTGSPLHF,TGTGCCGGGAGCCCAGGGGGCACAGGATCACCCCTCCACTTT
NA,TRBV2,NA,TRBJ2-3,CASTTGTAADTQYF,TGTGCCAGCACCACCGGAACTGCGGCAGATACGCAGTATTTT
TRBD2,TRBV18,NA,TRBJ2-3,CASSPSGTSGDTQYF,TGTGCCAGCTCACCTTCTGGGACTAGCGGGGATACGCAGTATTTT
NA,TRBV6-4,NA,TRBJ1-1,CASRGEGGATEAFF,TGTGCCAGCAGGGGGGAGGGTGGCGCCACTGAAGCTTTCTTT
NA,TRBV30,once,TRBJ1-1,CAWSPRARGYTEAFF,TGTGCCTGGAGTCCCCGGGCACGGGGGTACACTGAAGCTTTCTTT
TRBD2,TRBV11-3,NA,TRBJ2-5,CASSPPGGETQYF,TGTGCCAGCAGCCCACCGGGGGGGGAGACCCAGTACTTC
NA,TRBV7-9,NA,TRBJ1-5,CASSAGHNQPQHF,TGTGCCAGCAGCGCAGGGCACAATCAGCCCCAGCATTTT
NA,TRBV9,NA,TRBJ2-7,CASSMGPGSYEQYF,TGTGCCAGCAGCATGGGGCCCGGCTCCTACGAGCAGTACTTC
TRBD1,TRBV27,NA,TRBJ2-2,CASTDRGQLNTGELFF,TGTGCCAGCACCGACAGGGGGCAATTGAACACCGGGGAGCTGTTTTTT
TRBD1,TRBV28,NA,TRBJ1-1,CASVPGQGDSEAFF,TGTGCCAGCGTCCCGGGACAGGGAGACTCTGAAGCTTTCTTT
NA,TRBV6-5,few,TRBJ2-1,CASSEGEGGNEQFF,TGTGCCAGCAGTGAAGGGGAGGGGGGCAATGAGCAGTTCTTC
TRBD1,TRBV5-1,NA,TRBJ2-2,CASRDGTANTGELFF,TGCGCCAGCAGGGATGGGACAGCGAACACCGGGGAGCTGTTTTTT
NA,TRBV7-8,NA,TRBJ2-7,CASSDRTGTLSYEQYF,TGTGCCAGCAGCGACCGTACCGGGACACTGTCCTACGAGCAGTACTTC